The 9 T cell receptor beta chains listed next were all sequenced from one sample in a study of T cell repertoires in cytomegalovirus infection. Their antigens are not known. MiXCR, applied by TCRdb to the reads, yields one record per CDR3 protein. This sample has approximately 730,000 distinct CDR3 sequences; around a third occur once, and the top ten carry about 20%. The input for sequencing was cultured PBMCs, taken from culture after CMV antigen stimulation. The receptors originated from a human donor in good health (CMV status not recorded). Some clones in this sample may be carry-over from other donors' samples.

The genes are TRBV7-2 and TRBJ2-3; no firm D call. Germline V gene lookup returns CDR1 SGHTA and CDR2 FQGNSA. V gave up 6 bases and J gave up 4 bases, with 8 bases separating them. The CDR3 has 12 amino acids. The CDR3 nucleotides read TGTGCCAGCAGACGTACCGCAGATACGCAGTATTTT. This gives the protein CASRRTADTQYF.

This clonotype was observed a few times. This chain connects TRBV18 to TRBJ2-7; no clear D. V was cut by 2 bases and J by 3 bases, with 20 bases left in between. The CDR3 totals 17 residues. CDR1 and CDR2 (germline): KGHSH, LQKENI. This CDR3 reads CASSPVRREEVLYEQYF. DNA of the CDR3: TGTGCCAGCTCACCAGTCCGAAGGGAAGAGGTGCTCTACGAGCAGTACTTC. The variable domain in full, with the rest retrieved from reference TRBV18 and TRBJ2-7, is NAGVMQNPRHLVRRRGQEARLRCSPMKGHSHVYWYRQLPEEGLKFMVYLQKENIIDESGMPKERFSAEFPKEGPSILRIQQVVRGDSAAYFCASSPVRREEVLYEQYFGPGTRLTVT.

This chain's CDR3 is CASSLDPGASDTIYF. The CDR3 DNA follows: TGTGCCAGCAGCTTAGATCCTGGGGCCTCGGACACCATATATTTT. The V call is TRBV11-2, the J call TRBJ1-3; possibly TRBD1 for D (5 bases). Germline CDR1 is SGHAT and CDR2 is FQNNGV. V was cut by 0 bases and J by 8 bases, with 14 bases left in between. This CDR3 contains 15 residues.

This clonotype was seen at least ten times. The chain recombines TRBV7-2 with TRBJ2-7; D is undetermined. Trimming took 2 bases from V and 4 from J, leaving 6 bases between them. CDR3 length: 12 residues. Germline V gene data show CDR1 as SGHTA and CDR2 as FQGNSA. CDR3 in DNA: TGTGCCAGCAGCTTACTTGCGTACGAGCAGTACTTC. Translation gives CASSLLAYEQYF.

This clonotype has a handful of counts. This sequence joins TRBV7-2 and TRBJ1-6; D ambiguous. The V and J ends lost 5 bases and 11 bases respectively, with 10 bases between them. Germline V lookup: CDR1 SGHTA, CDR2 FQGNSA. The length of the CDR3 is 12 residues. The CDR3, as DNA: TGTGCCAGCAGCGAGTCTCGCGCACCCCTCCACTTT. Its protein product is CASSESRAPLHF.

V is TRBV5-4 and J is TRBJ2-7; 8 nucleotides agree with TRBD2. V trimming: 6 bases; J trimming: 5 bases; junction bases outside the gene matches: 19. This CDR3 is 17 amino acids long. CDR1 and CDR2 from the germline V gene are SGHNT and YYREEE (reference sequence). The CDR3 nucleotides read TGTGCCAGCAAGCCCGGGGGGGTGGGAGCGGGAGAGAACGAGCAGTACTTC. It codes for CASKPGGVGAGENEQYF. Drawing the rest from reference TRBV5-4 and TRBJ2-7, the complete variable domain is ETGVTQSPTHLIKTRGQQVTLRCSSQSGHNTVSWYQQALGQGPQFIFQYYREEENGRGNFPPRFSGLQFPNYSSELNVNALELDDSALYLCASKPGGVGAGENEQYFGPGTRLTVT.

This clonotype was counted only a few times. The rearrangement links TRBV7-6 to TRBJ2-1, with D possibly TRBD2 on 6 matching bases. V was pared by 5 bases and J by 9 bases, with 14 bases between. CDR3 length: 13 amino acids. CDR1 is SGHVS, CDR2 FNYEAQ, per germline. DNA for the CDR3: TGTGCCAGCAGCCTAACCGGACTAATTGAGCAGTTCTTC. It codes for CASSLTGLIEQFF.

The chain joins TRBV11-2 to TRBJ2-1, with 12 bases that match TRBD1. This CDR3 region has 18 residues. V was pared by 5 bases and J by 4 bases, with 12 bases of the junction left unmatched. From germline, CDR1 is SGHAT and CDR2 FQNNGV. This CDR3 reads CASSLRDRGLRMYNEQFF. CDR3 DNA sequence: TGTGCCAGCAGCCTCCGGGACAGGGGGCTTCGTATGTACAATGAGCAGTTCTTC.

J is TRBJ2-3 and V is TRBV20-1; D call uncertain. This CDR3 region has 18 residues. Trimming removed 3 bases at V and 2 bases at J, with 24 bases between. The germline V gene encodes CDR1 DFQATT and CDR2 SNEGSKA (reference sequence). The CDR3 DNA is TGCAGTGCTAGCTCTCCCATAGGAAGGTTAGAGCACACAGATACGCAGTATTTT. As protein: CSASSPIGRLEHTDTQYF.